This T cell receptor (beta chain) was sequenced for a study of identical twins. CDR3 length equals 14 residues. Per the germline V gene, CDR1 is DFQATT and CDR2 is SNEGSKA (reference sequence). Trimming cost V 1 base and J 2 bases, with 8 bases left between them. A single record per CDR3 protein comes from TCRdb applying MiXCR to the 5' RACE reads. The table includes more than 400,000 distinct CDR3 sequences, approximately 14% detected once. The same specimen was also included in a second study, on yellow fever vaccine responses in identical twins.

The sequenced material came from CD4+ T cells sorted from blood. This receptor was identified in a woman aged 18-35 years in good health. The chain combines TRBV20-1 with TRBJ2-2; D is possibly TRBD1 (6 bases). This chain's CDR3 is CSARGQVNTGELFF. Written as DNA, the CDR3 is TGCAGTGCTAGAGGACAGGTTAACACCGGGGAGCTGTTTTTT.